The 32 T cell receptor beta chains in this list originate from one sample, sequenced in a study of T cell responses to AZD1222 COVID-19 vaccine. Libraries were prepared by immunoSEQ multiplex PCR; TCRdb keeps only in-frame clonotypes and omits some of them. The data contain about 120,000 clones, around 92% of them singletons. This sample comprised peripheral blood, obtained on day 0 of AZD1222 vaccination. The receptor set was obtained from an adult in good health.

The chain joins TRBV7-6 to TRBJ2-7; the match to TRBD2 covers 8 bases. This CDR3 is built from 17 residues. With 1 base clipped from V and 0 bases from J, the junction kept 8 bases outside the gene matches. Germline V gene data show CDR1 as SGHVS and CDR2 as FNYEAQ. In DNA, the CDR3 is TGTGCCAGCAGCTTAGTGGGGAGACTAGCGAGCTCCTACGAGCAGTACTTC. This translates into CASSLVGRLASSYEQYF.

For the CDR3, the DNA is TGCGCCAGCAGCCAAGGCGGGACTAGTCTTGAGACCCAGTACTTC. Translated, it gives CASSQGGTSLETQYF. The chain employs TRBV4-1 and TRBJ2-5; the match to TRBD2 covers 8 bases. This CDR3 has 15 residues. The V segment lost 1 base and the J segment 5 bases; nucleotides outside the gene matches: 6. CDR1 is MGHRA, CDR2 YSYEKL, per germline.

This chain uses TRBV7-8 with TRBJ2-7; D gene unclear. V gave up 0 bases and J gave up 0 bases, with 6 bases separating them. This CDR3 spans 14 amino acids. Germline V gene sequence: CDR1 SGHVS, CDR2 FQNEAQ. CDR3 loop: CASSLAEVSYEQYF. For the CDR3, the DNA is TGTGCCAGCAGCTTAGCAGAGGTCTCCTACGAGCAGTACTTC.

CDR3 protein: CASRGRGRGANEAFF. The CDR3 DNA follows: TGTGCCAGTCGTGGCAGGGGCAGGGGGGCCAATGAAGCTTTCTTT. The rearrangement joins TRBV19 to TRBJ1-1; 7 bases are a match to TRBD1. Unmatched junction bases numbered 16, after V lost 8 bases and J lost 7 bases. Germline V gives CDR1 LNHDA, CDR2 SQIVND (reference sequence). The CDR3 length is 15 residues.

The V gene is TRBV2, the J gene TRBJ2-2, with 10 bases identical to TRBD2. Germline V CDR1 and CDR2: SNHLY, FYNNEI. V shed 6 bases and J 4 bases; nucleotides not matched to a gene: 5. The CDR3 totals 15 residues. CDR3: CASSSRLAGTGELFF. The CDR3 nucleotides read TGTGCCAGCAGCTCCAGACTAGCGGGCACCGGGGAGCTGTTTTTT.

The chain is built from TRBV6-5 and TRBJ1-2; D remains unclear. V was pared by 4 bases and J by 5 bases, with 8 bases between. From germline, CDR1 is MNHEY and CDR2 SVGAGI. The CDR3 consists of 12 residues. CDR3 protein: CASSSRIYGYTF. The DNA of the CDR3 is TGTGCCAGCAGTTCCCGCATATATGGCTACACCTTC.

The J gene is TRBJ2-7, the V gene TRBV28; TRBD1 matches 10 bases. The junction had 9 bases not matched to a gene; V was cut back by 3 bases and J by 1 base. The CDR3 has 17 residues. Germline loops: CDR1 MDHEN, CDR2 SYDVKM. In nucleotides, the CDR3 is TGTGCCAGCAGTTTGTCGGTTGGGACAGGGGTATCCTACGAGCAGTACTTC. It yields the protein CASSLSVGTGVSYEQYF.

The CDR3 loop reads CASSSTGVGSEPQHF. The CDR3 DNA sequence: TGTGCCAGCAGTTCGACAGGGGTGGGTTCGGAGCCCCAGCATTTT. J is TRBJ1-5 and V is TRBV2, with 8 bases that match TRBD1. With 5 bases clipped from V and 8 bases from J, the junction kept 11 bases outside the gene matches. The CDR3 runs to 15 residues. Germline loops: CDR1 SNHLY, CDR2 FYNNEI. Full variable domain (rest looked up from reference TRBV2 and TRBJ1-5): EPEVTQTPSHQVTQMGQEVILRCVPISNHLYFYWYRQILGQKVEFLVSFYNNEISEKSEIFDDQFSVERPDGSNFTLKIRSTKLEDSAMYFCASSSTGVGSEPQHFGDGTRLSIL.

This clone was picked up one time. The chain joins TRBV19 to TRBJ2-5; no firm D call. Germline CDR1 and CDR2: LNHDA and SQIVND (reference sequence). CDR3 length: 13 amino acids. V shed 4 bases and J shed 4 bases, with 10 bases lying between them. Here the CDR3 DNA reads TGTGCCAGTAGTAGCAGCATTTTAGAGACCCAGTACTTC. This translates into CASSSSILETQYF. The whole variable domain, remainder taken from reference TRBV19 and TRBJ2-5, is DGGITQSPKYLFRKEGQNVTLSCEQNLNHDAMYWYRQDPGQGLRLIYYSQIVNDFQKGDIAEGYSVSREKKESFPLTVTSAQKNPTAFYLCASSSSILETQYFGPGTRLLVL.

V usage is TRBV25-1 and J usage is TRBJ2-7, with TRBD2 matching over 14 bases. This CDR3 is built from 17 residues. J gave up 2 bases and V 1 base, and 4 bases lay outside the gene matches. Looked up from germline, CDR1 is MGHDK and CDR2 is SYGVNS. The CDR3 sequence is CASSESTSGRDPYEQYF. In DNA, the CDR3 is TGTGCCAGCAGTGAATCGACTAGCGGGAGGGACCCCTACGAGCAGTACTTC.

The rearrangement links TRBV19 to TRBJ1-2, with a possible D match to TRBD1 (5 bases). The V gene lost 7 bases and the J gene lost 2 bases, with 8 bases spanning the gap. The CDR3 runs to 12 residues. Germline lookup yields CDR1 LNHDA and CDR2 SQIVND (reference sequence). CDR3 coding DNA: TGTGCCAGTAATTCAGGGAACTATGGCTACACCTTC. This gives the protein CASNSGNYGYTF. The variable domain in full, with the rest retrieved from reference TRBV19 and TRBJ1-2, is DGGITQSPKYLFRKEGQNVTLSCEQNLNHDAMYWYRQDPGQGLRLIYYSQIVNDFQKGDIAEGYSVSREKKESFPLTVTSAQKNPTAFYLCASNSGNYGYTFGSGTRLTVV.

The chain carries TRBV7-8 and TRBJ1-6; 9 bases are shared with TRBD1. The germline gives CDR1 SGHVS, CDR2 FQNEAQ. The CDR3 loop spans 17 amino acids. Unmatched junction bases numbered 9, after V lost 0 bases and J lost 9 bases. DNA of the CDR3: TGTGCCAGCAGCTTAGCGGGTTTAGGGGACAGGGCTTCACCCCTCCACTTT. It specifies CASSLAGLGDRASPLHF.

V usage is TRBV25-1 and J usage is TRBJ2-5; D call uncertain. V was trimmed by 3 bases and J by 6 bases, leaving 17 bases between them. The CDR3 runs to 15 residues. Germline values: CDR1 MGHDK, CDR2 SYGVNS. In nucleotides, the CDR3 is TGTGCCAGCAGTGAGCGAATTAGGGTCGTGAAGACCCAGTACTTC. Amino acid sequence: CASSERIRVVKTQYF.

The chain couples TRBV12-5 to TRBJ1-2; D not certain. The CDR3 is made up of 14 amino acids. Trimming removed 2 bases at V and 2 bases at J, with 9 bases between. CDR1 is LGHNT and CDR2 is FRNRAP in the germline V gene. CDR3 in amino acids: CASGLYPENYGYTF. The CDR3 DNA is TGTGCTAGTGGTTTGTATCCGGAGAACTATGGCTACACCTTC.

CDR3 sequence reads: CASSQISEGGRADTQYF. In DNA, the CDR3 is TGTGCCAGCAGCCAAATCAGTGAGGGCGGGAGGGCAGATACGCAGTATTTT. The V call is TRBV3-1 (or the pseudogene TRBV3-2), the J call TRBJ2-3; the match to TRBD2 covers 9 bases. Germline CDR1 reads LGHDT; CDR2 reads YNNKEL (reference sequence). This CDR3 comprises 17 residues. Unmatched junction bases numbered 10, after V lost 2 bases and J lost 4 bases.

This chain joins TRBV24-1 and TRBJ1-5, with no clear D. Germline V CDR1 and CDR2: KGHDR, SFDVKD. V dropped 4 bases and J dropped 3 bases, with 18 bases sitting between them. The CDR3 sequence is 17 residues long. The CDR3 coding sequence is TGTGCCACCAGTGACCCCGGATCGGCAGGACCCAATCAGCCCCAGCATTTT. Protein: CATSDPGSAGPNQPQHF.

CDR3 in amino acids: CASSSRDQNTGELFF. CDR3 bases: TGTGCCTCCTCCTCCCGGGACCAAAACACCGGGGAGCTGTTTTTT. J is TRBJ2-2 and V is TRBV7-3, with D perhaps TRBD1 or TRBD2 (5 bases each). V was trimmed by 11 bases and J by 2 bases, leaving 18 bases between them. The CDR3 is 15 amino acids. Per the germline V gene, CDR1 is SGHTA and CDR2 is FQGTGA.

The J gene is TRBJ1-2, the V gene TRBV19; D uncertain. The V and J ends lost 9 bases and 4 bases respectively, with 27 bases between them. CDR3 length: 17 amino acids. Germline CDR1 is LNHDA and CDR2 is SQIVND (reference sequence). DNA of the CDR3: TGTGCCAGCATATTGAACGGAGAAGGCGTGAGAATCTATGGCTACACCTTC. It yields the protein CASILNGEGVRIYGYTF.

V usage is TRBV7-9 and J usage is TRBJ1-2; no definite D call. The germline gives CDR1 SEHNR, CDR2 FQNEAQ (reference sequence). V dropped 5 bases and J dropped 8 bases, with 12 bases sitting between them. This CDR3 is built from 12 residues. CDR3 in DNA: TGTGCCAGCAGCACCATGGAGAGGGGCTACACCTTC. Translated, it gives CASSTMERGYTF.

The rearrangement joins TRBV6-8 to TRBJ1-1; D unresolved. Trimming took off 6 bases at V and 1 base at J, with 21 bases between the two ends. Germline V gene data show CDR1 as MNHGY and CDR2 as SAAAGT. There are 17 residues in the CDR3. CDR3 bases: TGTGCCAGCAGCTCCGGAATGGCGGGGAAAGGGAACACTGAAGCTTTCTTT. Translated, it gives CASSSGMAGKGNTEAFF.

V and J are TRBV5-6 and TRBJ1-4; D remains unclear. Germline V lookup: CDR1 SGHDT, CDR2 YYEEEE. V gave up 4 bases and J gave up 5 bases, with 12 bases separating them. There are 14 residues in the CDR3. CDR3 DNA sequence: TGTGCCAGCAGCCGACCGCATGGGAATGAAAAACTGTTTTTT. Amino acid sequence: CASSRPHGNEKLFF. Full variable domain (remainder filled in from reference TRBV5-6 and TRBJ1-4): DAGVTQSPTHLIKTRGQQVTLRCSPKSGHDTVSWYQQALGQGPQFIFQYYEEEERQRGNFPDRFSGHQFPNYSSELNVNALLLGDSALYLCASSRPHGNEKLFFGSGTQLSVL.

Only one count was recorded for this clone. The chain recombines TRBV7-9 with TRBJ2-7; D ambiguous. Germline values: CDR1 SEHNR, CDR2 FQNEAQ (reference sequence). Trimming shortened V by 5 bases and J by 2 bases, and 7 bases separated the two germline ends. The CDR3 spans 12 residues. The CDR3, as DNA: TGTGCCAGCAGCCCCGTCCCCTACGAGCAGTACTTC. Translated: CASSPVPYEQYF.

The chain links TRBV11-2 to TRBJ1-1, with D possibly TRBD1 on 6 matching bases. Germline CDR1 and CDR2: SGHAT and FQNNGV. V shed 4 bases and J shed 3 bases, with 15 bases lying between them. This CDR3 is 15 amino acids long. CDR3 sequence (DNA): TGTGCCAGCAGCTCCCGACGGAAGGGGGACACTGAAGCTTTCTTT. Amino acids: CASSSRRKGDTEAFF.

This clone was recorded once. V is TRBV7-9 and J is TRBJ2-1; D may be TRBD2 (5 bases). The CDR3 extends over 14 amino acids. Germline CDR1 reads SEHNR; CDR2 reads FQNEAQ (reference sequence). The germline V and J ends were trimmed by 4 bases and 4 bases, with 11 bases remaining between them. DNA of the CDR3: TGTGCCAGCAGCTATGGACTGTTATACAATGAGCAGTTCTTC. Protein: CASSYGLLYNEQFF.

The V and J genes are TRBV11-2 and TRBJ2-1; the D gene could be TRBD1 or TRBD2 (5 bases each). The CDR3 length is 17 residues. V was shortened by 3 bases and J by 6 bases, with 21 bases between the two germline ends. Germline V gives CDR1 SGHAT, CDR2 FQNNGV. The CDR3 DNA sequence: TGTGCCAGCAGCTTGGGCCTTCGGTTGGGGGAGCGCAATGAGCAGTTCTTC. This gives the protein CASSLGLRLGERNEQFF.

This chain connects TRBV19 to TRBJ2-7, with a tentative D call TRBD1 (5 bases). The ends were cut back, 3 bases at V and 4 bases at J, with 19 bases in the middle. CDR3 length equals 16 residues. The germline gives CDR1 LNHDA, CDR2 SQIVND (reference sequence). In DNA, the CDR3 is TGTGCCAGTAGTATCTCCCCAGGGCCCTCCGGATACGAGCAGTACTTC. Translating gives CASSISPGPSGYEQYF.

The rearrangement uses TRBV7-3 and TRBJ2-5; D might be TRBD1 (6 bases). The CDR3 runs to 15 residues. V lost 5 bases, J lost 5 bases, and 18 bases lay in between. The germline CDR1 and CDR2 sequences are SGHTA and FQGTGA. CDR3 protein: CASSPELGQFETQYF. The CDR3 DNA sequence: TGTGCCAGCAGCCCCGAGCTCGGACAGTTCGAGACCCAGTACTTC.

In the case of this clone: The same CDR3 is also encoded by other DNA sequences in this sample. The rearrangement uses TRBV18 and TRBJ2-3; tentatively, D is TRBD1 or TRBD2 (6 bases each). Germline V CDR1 and CDR2: KGHSH, LQKENI. The CDR3 runs to 15 residues. Trimming cost V 0 bases and J 3 bases, with 10 bases left between them. The CDR3 reads CASSPPQGRTDTQYF. The DNA of the CDR3 is TGTGCCAGCTCACCACCCCAGGGGAGGACAGATACGCAGTATTTT.

The chain carries TRBV9 and TRBJ1-2, with 8 bases lining up with TRBD1. V lost 3 bases, J lost 5 bases, and 6 bases stayed unmatched. Germline CDR1 is SGDLS and CDR2 is YYNGEE. The CDR3 has 14 residues. CDR3 DNA: TGTGCCAGCAGCGGTGGACAGGGATATTATGGCTACACCTTC. It translates to CASSGGQGYYGYTF.

This clone has a handful of counts. The CDR3 sequence: CASSLGGQGYEQYF. DNA for the CDR3: TGTGCCAGCAGCTTAGGGGGACAGGGCTACGAGCAGTACTTC. V gene TRBV7-2 combines with J gene TRBJ2-7; TRBD1 aligns across 9 bases. Trimming removed 1 base from V and 3 bases from J; junction bases left unmatched: 1. Looked up from germline, CDR1 is SGHTA and CDR2 is FQGNSA. The CDR3 sequence is 14 residues long. Full variable domain (rest looked up from reference TRBV7-2 and TRBJ2-7): GAGVSQSPSNKVTEKGKDVELRCDPISGHTALYWYRQSLGQGLEFLIYFQGNSAPDKSGLPSDRFSAERTGGSVSTLTIQRTQQEDSAVYLCASSLGGQGYEQYFGPGTRLTVT.

This chain uses TRBV19 with TRBJ2-7, with 10 positions matching TRBD2. The junction had 4 bases not matched to a gene; V was cut back by 5 bases and J by 0 bases. There are 15 residues in the CDR3. The germline V gene has CDR1 LNHDA and CDR2 SQIVND (reference sequence). The CDR3 here is CASSAASGSSYEQYF. CDR3 DNA: TGTGCCAGTAGTGCCGCTAGCGGGAGCTCCTACGAGCAGTACTTC.

On this clone itself: The junction and the germline gene differ at one end; a read error may be behind it. This sequence joins TRBV7-2 and TRBJ2-7; 7 bases are a match to TRBD2. Per the germline V gene, CDR1 is SGHTA and CDR2 is FQGNSA. The CDR3 contains 14 residues. The CDR3 here is CASSLAGRTYEQYF. The CDR3 bases are TGTGCCAGCAGTTTAGCGGGCCGCACCTACGAGCAGTACTTC.